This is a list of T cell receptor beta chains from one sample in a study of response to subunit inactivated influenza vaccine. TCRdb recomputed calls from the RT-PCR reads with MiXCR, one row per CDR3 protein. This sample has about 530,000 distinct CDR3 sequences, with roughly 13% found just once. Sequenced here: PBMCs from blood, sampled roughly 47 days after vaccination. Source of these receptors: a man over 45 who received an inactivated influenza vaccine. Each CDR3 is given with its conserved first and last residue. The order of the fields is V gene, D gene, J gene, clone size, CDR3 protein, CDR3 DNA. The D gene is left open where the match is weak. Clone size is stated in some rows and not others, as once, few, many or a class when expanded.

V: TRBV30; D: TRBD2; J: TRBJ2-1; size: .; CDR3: CAWGLAGAGEQFF; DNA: TGTGCCTGGGGACTAGCGGGAGCGGGTGAGCAGTTCTTC
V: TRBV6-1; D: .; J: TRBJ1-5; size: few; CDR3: CASRTGNNQPQHF; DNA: TGTGCCAGCAGAACAGGGAACAATCAGCCCCAGCATTTT
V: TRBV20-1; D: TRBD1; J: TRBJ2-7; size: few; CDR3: CSAELDRAYEQYF; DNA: TGCAGTGCCGAGCTCGACAGGGCGTACGAGCAGTACTTC
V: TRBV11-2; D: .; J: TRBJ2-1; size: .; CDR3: CASSISVEQFF; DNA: TGTGCCAGCAGCATTAGCGTAGAGCAGTTCTTC
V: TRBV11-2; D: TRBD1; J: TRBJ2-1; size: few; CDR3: CASSPTVRQGFFF; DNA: TGTGCCAGCAGCCCTACCGTGCGACAGGGTTTTTTCTTC
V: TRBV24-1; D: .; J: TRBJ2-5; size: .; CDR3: CATQGRGETQYF; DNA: TGTGCCACTCAGGGGCGCGGAGAGACCCAGTACTTC
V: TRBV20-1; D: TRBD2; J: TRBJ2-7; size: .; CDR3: CSARDSQRGVREQYF; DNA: TGCAGTGCTAGAGATTCGCAGCGGGGGGTAAGGGAGCAGTACTTC
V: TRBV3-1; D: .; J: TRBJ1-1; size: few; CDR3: CASSQVSSGTEAFF; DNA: TGTGCCAGCAGCCAAGTATCTTCGGGGACTGAAGCTTTCTTT
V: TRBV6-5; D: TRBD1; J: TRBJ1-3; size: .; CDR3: CASSYSGDRAPGNTIYF; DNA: TGTGCCAGCAGTTACTCGGGGGACAGAGCACCTGGAAACACCATATATTTT
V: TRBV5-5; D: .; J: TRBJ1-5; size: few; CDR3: CASSLGPHQPQHF; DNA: TGTGCCAGCAGCTTGGGCCCGCATCAGCCCCAGCATTTT
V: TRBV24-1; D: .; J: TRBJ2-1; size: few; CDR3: CATSDFPDNEQFF; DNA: TGTGCCACCAGTGATTTTCCCGACAATGAGCAGTTCTTC
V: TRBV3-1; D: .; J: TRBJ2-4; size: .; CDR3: CASCLSFRAGASKNIQYF; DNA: TGTGCCAGCTGTTTGTCGTTTCGGGCAGGGGCGTCCAAAAACATTCAGTACTTC
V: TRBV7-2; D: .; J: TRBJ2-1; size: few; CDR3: CASSLLGTGPDEQFF; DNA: TGTGCCAGCAGCTTATTGGGGACTGGGCCGGATGAGCAGTTCTTC
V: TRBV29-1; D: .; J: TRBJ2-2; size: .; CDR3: CRPGRLTGELFF; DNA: TGCAGACCAGGGCGCCTCACCGGGGAGCTGTTTTTT
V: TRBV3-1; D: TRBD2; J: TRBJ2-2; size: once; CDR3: CASSQERWGGTGELFF; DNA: TGTGCCAGCAGCCAAGAAAGGTGGGGGGGCACCGGGGAGCTGTTTTTT
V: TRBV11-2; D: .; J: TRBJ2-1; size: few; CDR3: CASSLPGGRTNEQFF; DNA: TGTGCCAGCAGCCTCCCTGGGGGGCGGACCAATGAGCAGTTCTTC
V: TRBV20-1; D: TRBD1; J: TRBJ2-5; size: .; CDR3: CSATGTAQETQYF; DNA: TGCAGTGCTACGGGGACAGCACAAGAGACCCAGTACTTC
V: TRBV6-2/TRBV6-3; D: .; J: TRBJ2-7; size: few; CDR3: CASSYSSETVGLEQYF; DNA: TGTGCCAGCAGTTACTCCTCAGAGACAGTCGGCCTCGAGCAGTACTTC
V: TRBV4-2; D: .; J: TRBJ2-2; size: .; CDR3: CASSQEWGSTGELFF; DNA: TGTGCCAGCAGCCAAGAATGGGGATCCACCGGGGAGCTGTTTTTT
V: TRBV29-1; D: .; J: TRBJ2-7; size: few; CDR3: CSVEGDYEQYF; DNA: TGCAGCGTTGAGGGGGACTACGAGCAGTACTTC
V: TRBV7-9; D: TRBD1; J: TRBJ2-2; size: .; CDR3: CASRSGGRGIGELFF; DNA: TGTGCCAGCAGATCAGGGGGCAGGGGCATCGGGGAGCTGTTTTTT
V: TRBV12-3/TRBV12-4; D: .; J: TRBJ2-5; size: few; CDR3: CASRQRAWETQYF; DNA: TGTGCCAGCAGACAGCGAGCCTGGGAGACCCAGTACTTC
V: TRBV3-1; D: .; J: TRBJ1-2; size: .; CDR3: CASSRERTTGYTF; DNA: TGTGCCAGCAGCCGAGAAAGGACCACTGGCTACACCTTC
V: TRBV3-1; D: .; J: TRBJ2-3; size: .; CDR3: CASSQTGASTDTQYF; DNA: TGTGCCAGCAGCCAGACGGGGGCTAGCACAGATACGCAGTATTTT
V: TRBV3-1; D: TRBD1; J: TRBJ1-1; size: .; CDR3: CASSQGAGGRAFF; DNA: TGTGCCAGCAGCCAAGGGGCAGGGGGCCGGGCTTTCTTT
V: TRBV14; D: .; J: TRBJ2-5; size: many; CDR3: CASSQSGPTGGSQYF; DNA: TGTGCCAGCAGCCAGAGCGGACCTACCGGAGGGTCCCAGTACTTC
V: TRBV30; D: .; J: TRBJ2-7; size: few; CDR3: CAWTGKEYYEQYF; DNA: TGTGCCTGGACCGGAAAAGAATATTACGAGCAGTACTTC
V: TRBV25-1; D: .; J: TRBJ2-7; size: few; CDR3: CASSERQFSYEQYF; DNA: TGTGCCAGCAGTGAGCGACAGTTCTCCTACGAGCAGTACTTC
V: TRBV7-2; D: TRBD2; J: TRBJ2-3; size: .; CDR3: CASSLAPTSGSNTDTQYF; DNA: TGTGCCAGCAGCTTAGCGCCGACTAGCGGGAGCAACACAGATACGCAGTATTTT
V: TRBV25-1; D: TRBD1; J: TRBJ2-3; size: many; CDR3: CASSWLGQGGTDTQYF; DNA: TGTGCCAGCAGTTGGTTAGGACAGGGGGGCACAGATACGCAGTATTTT
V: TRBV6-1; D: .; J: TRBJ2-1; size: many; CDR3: CASSTVTSFSYNEQFF; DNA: TGTGCCAGCAGTACAGTTACTAGTTTTTCCTACAATGAGCAGTTCTTC
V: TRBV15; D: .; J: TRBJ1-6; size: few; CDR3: CATSPGGGSYNSPLHF; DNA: TGTGCCACCAGCCCGGGAGGGGGCTCCTATAATTCACCCCTCCACTTT